Listed below are T cell receptor beta chains from one sample, sequenced in a study of T-cell reconstitution after alpha-beta-depleted transplantation in children. One entry per CDR3 protein, called by TCRdb with MiXCR from the PCR reads. Among about 980,000 distinct CDR3 sequences listed, about 31% were seen once. Source: PBMCs, mostly from graft donor cells, taken 360 days after TCRalphabeta/CD19-depleted stem cell transplant. The receptors come from a boy in the first two years of life who had a stem cell transplant for SCID, so the T cells may come from the graft donor. The CDR3 runs from the conserved cysteine through the conserved F or W. Each record gives: D gene, J gene, V gene, clone size, CDR3 protein, CDR3 DNA. D genes are given only for firm matches. Only some rows state a clone size, as once, few, many or a class for expanded clones.

d_gene: -; j_gene: TRBJ2-7; v_gene: TRBV10-3; abundance: -; CDR3aa: CAISERGPTYEQYF; CDR3nt: TGTGCCATCAGTGAGCGGGGGCCAACCTACGAGCAGTACTTC
d_gene: -; j_gene: TRBJ2-1; v_gene: TRBV12-5; abundance: few; CDR3aa: CASGLTLRRGSSYNEQFF; CDR3nt: TGTGCTAGTGGTTTGACCTTACGCAGGGGCAGCTCCTACAATGAGCAGTTCTTC
d_gene: -; j_gene: TRBJ2-7; v_gene: TRBV5-1; abundance: many; CDR3aa: CASSLAGGNEQYF; CDR3nt: TGCGCCAGCAGCTTGGCAGGTGGTAACGAGCAGTACTTC
d_gene: -; j_gene: TRBJ2-2; v_gene: TRBV12-3/TRBV12-4; abundance: few; CDR3aa: CASSPWGQENTGELFF; CDR3nt: TGTGCCAGCAGTCCCTGGGGGCAGGAGAACACCGGGGAGCTGTTTTTT
d_gene: -; j_gene: TRBJ2-5; v_gene: TRBV7-9; abundance: few; CDR3aa: CASSPLAPQETQYF; CDR3nt: TGTGCCAGCAGCCCATTGGCGCCTCAAGAGACCCAGTACTTC
d_gene: -; j_gene: TRBJ2-7; v_gene: TRBV12-3/TRBV12-4; abundance: many; CDR3aa: CASSPDSSYEQYF; CDR3nt: TGTGCCAGCTCACCCGATAGCTCGTACGAGCAGTACTTC
d_gene: -; j_gene: TRBJ1-4; v_gene: TRBV15; abundance: few; CDR3aa: CATSRDPPRTTNEKLFF; CDR3nt: TGTGCCACCAGCAGAGATCCGCCGCGGACAACTAATGAAAAACTGTTTTTT
d_gene: TRBD2; j_gene: TRBJ2-1; v_gene: TRBV5-1; abundance: -; CDR3aa: CASSRTSGGAFDEQFF; CDR3nt: TGCGCCAGCAGCAGGACTAGCGGGGGGGCATTCGATGAGCAGTTCTTC
d_gene: -; j_gene: TRBJ2-3; v_gene: TRBV3-1; abundance: -; CDR3aa: CATSPPLRGSDTQYF; CDR3nt: TGTGCCACCAGCCCACCCCTCCGGGGTTCAGATACGCAGTATTTT
d_gene: -; j_gene: TRBJ2-3; v_gene: TRBV5-1; abundance: -; CDR3aa: CASSSDTHTDTQYF; CDR3nt: TGCGCCAGCAGCTCGGACACTCACACAGATACGCAGTATTTT
d_gene: TRBD2; j_gene: TRBJ2-3; v_gene: TRBV11-1; abundance: few; CDR3aa: CASSLNVLGGTTSTDTQYF; CDR3nt: TGTGCCAGCAGCTTAAACGTCTTGGGGGGGACTACTAGCACAGATACGCAGTATTTT
d_gene: -; j_gene: TRBJ1-1; v_gene: TRBV12-3/TRBV12-4; abundance: -; CDR3aa: CASRRGGPMNTEAFF; CDR3nt: TGTGCCAGCAGGCGAGGGGGGCCTATGAACACTGAAGCTTTCTTT
d_gene: -; j_gene: TRBJ1-1; v_gene: TRBV28; abundance: -; CDR3aa: CASSSPRTDMNTEAFF; CDR3nt: TGTGCCAGCAGTTCCCCGAGGACTGATATGAACACTGAAGCTTTCTTT
d_gene: TRBD1; j_gene: TRBJ2-7; v_gene: TRBV5-1; abundance: -; CDR3aa: CASSGWTGEVYEQYF; CDR3nt: TGCGCCAGCAGCGGATGGACAGGGGAGGTCTACGAGCAGTACTTC
d_gene: -; j_gene: TRBJ2-5; v_gene: TRBV12-3/TRBV12-4; abundance: -; CDR3aa: CASRSQGIGWETQYF; CDR3nt: TGTGCCAGCCGATCCCAGGGGATCGGGTGGGAGACCCAGTACTTC
d_gene: -; j_gene: TRBJ2-3; v_gene: TRBV29-1; abundance: -; CDR3aa: CSVDARGGTTADTQYF; CDR3nt: TGCAGCGTTGACGCGAGGGGGGGCACCACGGCAGATACGCAGTATTTT
d_gene: -; j_gene: TRBJ2-5; v_gene: TRBV10-2; abundance: few; CDR3aa: CASSERGPQETQYF; CDR3nt: TGCGCCAGCAGTGAAAGGGGACCTCAAGAGACCCAGTACTTC
d_gene: -; j_gene: TRBJ2-2; v_gene: TRBV12-3/TRBV12-4; abundance: -; CDR3aa: CASSSRYRQRNTGELFF; CDR3nt: TGTGCCAGCAGTTCCAGGTACAGGCAGAGGAACACCGGGGAGCTGTTTTTT
d_gene: TRBD1; j_gene: TRBJ2-2; v_gene: TRBV20-1; abundance: -; CDR3aa: CSAQGAAGELFF; CDR3nt: TGCAGTGCTCAGGGGGCTGCCGGGGAGCTGTTTTTT
d_gene: TRBD2; j_gene: TRBJ2-7; v_gene: TRBV6-1; abundance: few; CDR3aa: CASNGAGGYEQYF; CDR3nt: TGTGCCAGCAACGGAGCGGGGGGTTACGAGCAGTACTTC
d_gene: TRBD2; j_gene: TRBJ2-1; v_gene: TRBV5-1; abundance: many; CDR3aa: CASSLAGGPGNEQFF; CDR3nt: TGTGCCAGCAGTCTAGCGGGGGGGCCGGGGAATGAGCAGTTCTTC
d_gene: TRBD2; j_gene: TRBJ2-5; v_gene: TRBV6-2/TRBV6-3; abundance: -; CDR3aa: CASRSLLAGDETQYF; CDR3nt: TGTGCCAGCAGATCACTACTAGCGGGGGATGAGACCCAGTACTTC
d_gene: -; j_gene: TRBJ2-2; v_gene: TRBV7-6; abundance: few; CDR3aa: CASSLVSPGELFF; CDR3nt: TGTGCCAGCAGCTTAGTTAGTCCCGGGGAGCTGTTTTTT
d_gene: -; j_gene: TRBJ1-1; v_gene: TRBV20-1; abundance: few; CDR3aa: CSAIILNTEAFF; CDR3nt: TGCAGTGCTATTATTCTGAACACTGAAGCTTTCTTT
d_gene: -; j_gene: TRBJ2-3; v_gene: TRBV29-1; abundance: -; CDR3aa: CSAGGGAVDTQYF; CDR3nt: TGCAGCGCCGGAGGGGGGGCGGTGGATACGCAGTATTTT
d_gene: -; j_gene: TRBJ2-3; v_gene: TRBV20-1; abundance: -; CDR3aa: CSAPDPDTQYF; CDR3nt: TGCAGTGCCCCGGACCCGGATACGCAGTATTTT